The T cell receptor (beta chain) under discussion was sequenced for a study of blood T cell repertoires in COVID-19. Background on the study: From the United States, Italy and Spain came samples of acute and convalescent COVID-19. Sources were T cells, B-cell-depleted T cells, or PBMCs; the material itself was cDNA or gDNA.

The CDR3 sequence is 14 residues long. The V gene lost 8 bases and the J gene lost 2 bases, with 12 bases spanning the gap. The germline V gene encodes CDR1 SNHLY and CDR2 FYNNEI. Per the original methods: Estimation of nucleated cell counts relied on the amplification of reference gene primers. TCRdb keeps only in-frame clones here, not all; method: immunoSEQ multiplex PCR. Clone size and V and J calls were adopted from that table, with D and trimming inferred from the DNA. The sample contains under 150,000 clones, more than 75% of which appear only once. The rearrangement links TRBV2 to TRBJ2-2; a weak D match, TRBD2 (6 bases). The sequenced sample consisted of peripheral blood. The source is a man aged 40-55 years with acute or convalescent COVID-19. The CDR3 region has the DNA TGTGCCAGCCTCCCGGGACTCAACACCGGGGAGCTGTTTTTT. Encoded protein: CASLPGLNTGELFF.